This TCR beta chain came from a study of chronic HIV infection and antiretroviral therapy. There are many counts of this clonotype. J lost 0 bases, V lost 5 bases, and 3 bases had no gene match. CDR3 size: 13 residues. CDR1 and CDR2 (germline): DFQATT, SNEGSKA (reference sequence). TCRdb reanalysed the 5' RACE reads using MiXCR and keeps one entry per CDR3 protein. The sample yields more than 30,000 distinct CDR3 sequences, roughly 9.1% seen once. The chain joins TRBV20-1 to TRBJ2-7; 8 nucleotides line up with TRBD1. The sequenced sample was peripheral blood. The origin of this receptor is an adult who had HIV and had not received antiretroviral therapy, or was an uninfected healthy control (not recorded which). CDR3 loop: CSAPDRASYEQYF. DNA of the CDR3: TGCAGTGCTCCGGACAGGGCCTCCTACGAGCAGTACTTC.